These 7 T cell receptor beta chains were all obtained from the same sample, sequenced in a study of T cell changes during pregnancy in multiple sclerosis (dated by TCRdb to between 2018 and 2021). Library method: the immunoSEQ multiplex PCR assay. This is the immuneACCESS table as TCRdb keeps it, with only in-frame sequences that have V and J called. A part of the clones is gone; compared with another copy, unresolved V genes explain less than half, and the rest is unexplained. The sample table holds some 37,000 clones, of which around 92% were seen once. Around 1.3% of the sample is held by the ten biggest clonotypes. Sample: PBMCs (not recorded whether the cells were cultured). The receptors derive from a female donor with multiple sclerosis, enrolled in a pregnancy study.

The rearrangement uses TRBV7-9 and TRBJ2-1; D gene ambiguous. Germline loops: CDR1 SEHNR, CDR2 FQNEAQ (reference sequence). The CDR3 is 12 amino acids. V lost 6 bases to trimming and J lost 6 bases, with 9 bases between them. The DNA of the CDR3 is TGTGCCAGCAGGGCCCGGGTCAATGAGCAGTTCTTC. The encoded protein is CASRARVNEQFF.

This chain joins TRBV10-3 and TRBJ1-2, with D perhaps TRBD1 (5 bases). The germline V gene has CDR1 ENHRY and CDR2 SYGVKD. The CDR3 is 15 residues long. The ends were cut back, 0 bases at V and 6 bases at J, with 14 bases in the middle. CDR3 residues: CAISESMGPYDGYTF. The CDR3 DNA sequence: TGTGCCATCAGTGAGTCGATGGGGCCCTACGATGGCTACACCTTC.

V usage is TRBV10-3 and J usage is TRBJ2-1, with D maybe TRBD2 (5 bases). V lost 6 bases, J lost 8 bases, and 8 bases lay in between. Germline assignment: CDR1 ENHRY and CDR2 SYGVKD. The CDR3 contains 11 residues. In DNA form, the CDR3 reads TGTGCCATCAGGAGGGAGCATGAGCAGTTCTTC. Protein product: CAIRREHEQFF.

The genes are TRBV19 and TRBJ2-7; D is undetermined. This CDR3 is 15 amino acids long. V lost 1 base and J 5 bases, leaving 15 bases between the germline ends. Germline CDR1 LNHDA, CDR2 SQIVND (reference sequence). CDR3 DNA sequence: TGTGCCAGTAGTATAGTAAGCAGTATAGGCAACGAGCAGTACTTC. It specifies CASSIVSSIGNEQYF.

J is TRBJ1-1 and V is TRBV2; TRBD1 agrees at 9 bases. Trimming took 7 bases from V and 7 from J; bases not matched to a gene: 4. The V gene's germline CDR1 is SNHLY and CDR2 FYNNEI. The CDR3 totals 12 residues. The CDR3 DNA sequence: TGTGCCAGCAATGACAGGGGGGATGAAGCTTTCTTT. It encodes CASNDRGDEAFF.

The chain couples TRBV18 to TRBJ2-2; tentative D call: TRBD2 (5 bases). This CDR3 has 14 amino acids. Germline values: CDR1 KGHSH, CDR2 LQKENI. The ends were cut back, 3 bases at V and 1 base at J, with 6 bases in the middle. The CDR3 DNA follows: TGTGCCAGCTCACCTAGCGTGAACACCGGGGAGCTGTTTTTT. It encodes CASSPSVNTGELFF.

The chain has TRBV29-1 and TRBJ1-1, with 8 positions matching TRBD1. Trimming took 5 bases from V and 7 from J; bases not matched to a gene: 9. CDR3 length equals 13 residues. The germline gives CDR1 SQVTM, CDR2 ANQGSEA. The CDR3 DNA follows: TGCAGCGTTACCGTTGGACAGGGTAGTGAAGCTTTCTTT. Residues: CSVTVGQGSEAFF.